Below, 2 T cell receptor beta chains from the same sample are listed, as sequenced in a study of T cell responses to AZD1222 COVID-19 vaccine. This table comes from immunoSEQ multiplex PCR, and its TCRdb copy is limited to in-frame clones, with some not included. The table has around 150,000 clones, around 92% seen once. The sequences come from peripheral blood, collected 28 days after the second AZD1222 dose. The receptors here all came from an adult who received the AZD1222 COVID-19 vaccine.

The sample holds a few counts of this clone. The CDR3 DNA reads TGCGCCAGCAGATTAAGGGGACAAGCTTTCTTT. Protein: CASRLRGQAFF. The chain employs TRBV5-1 and TRBJ1-1, with D tentatively TRBD1 (5 bases). CDR1 and CDR2 from the germline V gene are SGHRS and YFSETQ. The V end lost 5 bases, the J end lost 9 bases, and 11 bases lay between the germline ends. The CDR3 has 11 amino acids.

This clone appeared a single time. The J gene is TRBJ1-1, the V gene TRBV6-5, with 8 bases fitting TRBD1. With 2 bases clipped from V and 1 base from J, the junction kept 3 bases outside the gene matches. The CDR3 runs to 15 residues. The germline V gene encodes CDR1 MNHEY and CDR2 SVGAGI. This CDR3 is CASSYRGQGNTEAFF. The CDR3 coding sequence is TGTGCCAGCAGTTACCGTGGACAGGGGAACACTGAAGCTTTCTTT.